A selection of T cell receptor beta chains follows, all from one sample in a study of blood T cell repertoires in COVID-19. Only in-frame clones appear in the TCRdb table, and some are missing; sequencing was by immunoSEQ multiplex PCR. The repertoire holds 350,000 or so clones, with nearly 90% as singletons. Sequencing was carried out using peripheral blood. These TCRs come from a young man with active or convalescent COVID-19. Both conserved end residues are trimmed from each CDR3. Each record gives: D gene, V gene, clone size, J gene, CDR3 protein. The D gene is left open where the match is weak. Size is omitted from some rows. Given values are once, few, many or a class for expanded clones.

D gene: TRBD1
V gene: TRBV30
clone size: NA
J gene: TRBJ1-5
CDR3 protein: AWSDRAINQPQH

D gene: NA
V gene: TRBV6-5
clone size: NA
J gene: TRBJ1-2
CDR3 protein: ASSYSREGGFRGYT

D gene: TRBD2
V gene: TRBV4-3
clone size: NA
J gene: TRBJ2-1
CDR3 protein: ASSRGTSYNEQF

D gene: TRBD2
V gene: TRBV9
clone size: NA
J gene: TRBJ2-2
CDR3 protein: ASSERLAGTGELF

D gene: TRBD1
V gene: TRBV29-1
clone size: NA
J gene: TRBJ1-4
CDR3 protein: SALDRAEKLF

D gene: TRBD2
V gene: TRBV18
clone size: NA
J gene: TRBJ2-7
CDR3 protein: ASSPGGGYEQY

D gene: TRBD2
V gene: TRBV5-1
clone size: NA
J gene: TRBJ2-3
CDR3 protein: ASRILADTSTDTQY

D gene: TRBD1
V gene: TRBV6-2/TRBV6-3
clone size: NA
J gene: TRBJ1-1
CDR3 protein: ASSYQDRVEAF

D gene: NA
V gene: TRBV12-5
clone size: NA
J gene: TRBJ1-5
CDR3 protein: ASVEQPQH

D gene: NA
V gene: TRBV7-9
clone size: NA
J gene: TRBJ1-1
CDR3 protein: ASPNLGGEAF

D gene: NA
V gene: TRBV29-1
clone size: once
J gene: TRBJ2-3
CDR3 protein: SVVIVEDTQY

D gene: NA
V gene: TRBV4-1
clone size: NA
J gene: TRBJ1-1
CDR3 protein: ASSHQADMNTEAF

D gene: NA
V gene: TRBV25-1
clone size: NA
J gene: TRBJ1-2
CDR3 protein: ASSSPDSYGYT

D gene: NA
V gene: TRBV19
clone size: few
J gene: TRBJ1-5
CDR3 protein: ASSTGQMNQPQH

D gene: NA
V gene: TRBV7-2
clone size: NA
J gene: TRBJ2-7
CDR3 protein: ASSLASTTYEQY

D gene: TRBD1
V gene: TRBV28
clone size: NA
J gene: TRBJ1-2
CDR3 protein: ASSTGQGIED

D gene: NA
V gene: TRBV6-2/TRBV6-3
clone size: once
J gene: TRBJ1-4
CDR3 protein: ASSPTNRLMATNEKLF

D gene: TRBD1
V gene: TRBV28
clone size: NA
J gene: TRBJ1-2
CDR3 protein: ASSLPGQGMDGGYT

D gene: NA
V gene: TRBV7-3
clone size: NA
J gene: TRBJ2-2
CDR3 protein: ASSGIAAGELF

D gene: NA
V gene: TRBV18
clone size: NA
J gene: TRBJ1-5
CDR3 protein: ASSPLGGTQPQH

D gene: TRBD1
V gene: TRBV7-3
clone size: NA
J gene: TRBJ2-5
CDR3 protein: ASSSRGPPQETQY

D gene: NA
V gene: TRBV28
clone size: NA
J gene: TRBJ2-7
CDR3 protein: ASSFQIYEQY

D gene: TRBD2
V gene: TRBV5-1
clone size: NA
J gene: TRBJ2-3
CDR3 protein: ASSASGSGRSPSTDTQY

D gene: TRBD2
V gene: TRBV10-3
clone size: NA
J gene: TRBJ2-1
CDR3 protein: AIRDAAGGREQF

D gene: NA
V gene: TRBV30
clone size: NA
J gene: TRBJ2-2
CDR3 protein: AWSLAGSWTGELF

D gene: NA
V gene: TRBV28
clone size: NA
J gene: TRBJ1-5
CDR3 protein: ASLTPQQVSGPQH

D gene: NA
V gene: TRBV7-9
clone size: NA
J gene: TRBJ2-1
CDR3 protein: ASSLEWRVSYNEQF

D gene: NA
V gene: TRBV4-2
clone size: NA
J gene: TRBJ1-1
CDR3 protein: ASSQTLTEAF

D gene: NA
V gene: TRBV30
clone size: NA
J gene: TRBJ1-6
CDR3 protein: AWSVGLAGFGNSPLH